Shown below are 10 T cell receptor beta chains from a single sample sequenced in a study of Ad26.COV2.S vaccination and SARS-CoV-2 variants. Profiling relied on immunoSEQ multiplex PCR, and the TCRdb table lists in-frame clones only, not all of them. This sample yields around 450,000 clones, of which approximately 88% are seen a single time; approximately 4% belongs to the top ten. Treatment denoted: approximately 18 received Ad26.COV2.S at low or high dose, single or two shots; about 5 received placebo; per-sample allocation not given. Repertoires come from day 63 after the first vaccine or placebo injection. Sequencing used peripheral blood, obtained in a trial of Ad26.COV2.S vaccine versus placebo. Receptors were obtained from a person between 18 and 60 years old who received the Ad26.COV2.S COVID-19 vaccine or a placebo.

This chain links TRBV7-2 with TRBJ2-3, with 7 bases matching TRBD2. V lost 4 bases, J lost 1 base, and 8 bases stayed unmatched. This CDR3 has 16 amino acids. The germline V gene encodes CDR1 SGHTA and CDR2 FQGNSA. The CDR3 loop is CASSSGGDRGTDTQYF. In DNA form, the CDR3 reads TGTGCCAGCAGCTCTGGGGGGGATAGAGGCACAGATACGCAGTATTTT.

This rearrangement joins TRBV6-2 or TRBV6-3 to TRBJ2-7; no reliable D call. The CDR3 consists of 13 residues. CDR1 and CDR2 from the germline V gene are MNHEY and SVGEGT. The germline V and J ends were trimmed by 2 bases and 6 bases, with 11 bases remaining between them. CDR3 protein: CASSYGLTGEQYF. The CDR3 coding sequence is TGTGCCAGCAGTTACGGCCTTACGGGCGAGCAGTACTTC.

The chain links TRBV11-1 to TRBJ1-4; perhaps TRBD1 as D (5 bases). Trimming pared 5 bases from V and 8 bases from J, leaving 18 bases between. This CDR3 comprises 15 residues. CDR1 and CDR2 (germline): SGHAT, FQDESV (reference sequence). Written as DNA, the CDR3 is TGTGCCAGCAGCCCCGGGATGGGACGGGCAGAAAAACTGTTTTTT. This translates into CASSPGMGRAEKLFF.

This chain joins TRBV5-6 and TRBJ1-3; D ambiguous. The ends were cut back, 4 bases at V and 0 bases at J, with 11 bases in the middle. This CDR3 region has 15 residues. Germline CDR1 is SGHDT and CDR2 is YYEEEE. The CDR3 sequence is CASSQRVHSGNTIYF. The CDR3 region has the DNA TGTGCCAGCAGCCAAAGAGTACACTCTGGAAACACCATATATTTT. The whole variable domain, filled in from reference TRBV5-6 and TRBJ1-3, reads DAGVTQSPTHLIKTRGQQVTLRCSPKSGHDTVSWYQQALGQGPQFIFQYYEEEERQRGNFPDRFSGHQFPNYSSELNVNALLLGDSALYLCASSQRVHSGNTIYFGEGSWLTVV.

The chain couples TRBV21-1 to TRBJ2-7. TRBV21-1 is marked as a pseudogene. The CDR3 runs 11 residues. The CDR3 protein is CASRYPYEQYF. CDR3 coding DNA: TGTGCCAGCAGATACCCCTACGAGCAGTACTTC.

This clone was counted a single time. This chain links TRBV29-1 with TRBJ2-3; D gene uncertain. Trimming cost V 2 bases and J 0 bases, with 9 bases left between them. Germline V gene lookup returns CDR1 SQVTM and CDR2 ANQGSEA. The CDR3 has 14 amino acids. This chain's CDR3 is CSVERGLSTDTQYF. The CDR3 DNA reads as TGCAGCGTTGAACGTGGGCTAAGCACAGATACGCAGTATTTT.

The V gene is TRBV5-6, the J gene TRBJ2-7; unclear D gene. Trimming shortened V by 4 bases and J by 2 bases, and 7 bases separated the two germline ends. Germline loops: CDR1 SGHDT, CDR2 YYEEEE. The CDR3 sequence is 12 residues long. CDR3 coding DNA: TGTGCCAGCAGCCCTGGAACCTACGAGCAGTACTTC. Amino acids: CASSPGTYEQYF.

The chain couples TRBV27 to TRBJ1-2; D might be TRBD1 (5 bases). CDR3 size: 14 residues. In germline, CDR1 is MNHEY, CDR2 SMNVEV (reference sequence). V was shortened by 6 bases and J by 5 bases, with 16 bases between the two germline ends. The CDR3 spells CASSWGDGQYGYTF. DNA of the CDR3: TGTGCCAGCAGCTGGGGGGACGGACAATATGGCTACACCTTC.

This clone was seen more than once but under ten times. This rearrangement joins TRBV11-2 to TRBJ1-5; TRBD1 matches at 7 bases. Germline values: CDR1 SGHAT, CDR2 FQNNGV. The junction had 4 bases not matched to a gene; V was cut back by 3 bases and J by 5 bases. The CDR3 contains 14 residues. In nucleotides, the CDR3 is TGTGCCAGCAGCTTTGGGCAGGGGGATCAGCCCCAGCATTTT. It specifies CASSFGQGDQPQHF.

The rearrangement uses TRBV27 and TRBJ1-2, with 10 positions matching TRBD1. The ends lost 5 bases at V and 2 bases at J; junction bases unmatched: 5. The CDR3 is 15 amino acids. Germline loops: CDR1 MNHEY, CDR2 SMNVEV (reference sequence). This chain's CDR3 is CASSRTGQGNYGYTF. The CDR3, as DNA: TGTGCCAGCAGTAGGACGGGACAGGGGAACTATGGCTACACCTTC.